This T cell receptor beta chain was recorded in a study of blood T cells in healthy people across ages. The CDR3 totals 14 residues. Germline CDR1 is ENHRY and CDR2 is SYGVKD. Trimming pared 7 bases from V and 4 bases from J, leaving 13 bases between. This clonotype was recorded a few times. With a J-beta primer mix and a sample-barcoded 5' primer, a second PCR ran about 6 to 11 cycles. TCRdb redid the calling of the 5' RACE reads with MiXCR, one entry per CDR3 protein. The data show fewer than 750,000 distinct CDR3 sequences, more than 45% seen once. Specimen: blood. The origin of this receptor is a woman aged 80 or older in good health. The rearrangement uses TRBV10-3 and TRBJ2-2, with D possibly being TRBD2 (6 bases). The DNA of the CDR3 is TGTGCCATCACCTCGGGAGACCTCACCGGGGAGCTGTTTTTT. Its translation is CAITSGDLTGELFF.